This T cell receptor beta chain is drawn from a study of CD8+ T cells in alopecia areata. Trimming at V came to 3 bases and at J to 4 bases, leaving 8 bases not matched to a gene. CDR1 and CDR2 from the germline V gene are SQVTM and ANQGSEA. The CDR3 has 14 amino acids. Investigators isolated RNA and reverse transcribed it into cDNA to act as the sequencing template. Data came from immunoSEQ multiplex PCR; TCRdb stores just in-frame clones and leaves some out. Altogether approximately 150,000 clones are present, 75% to 90% being singletons, with the ten largest covering about 15%. Whole-study findings and limits: Lesional scalp, especially alopecia totalis/universalis, showed higher clonality than normal scalp.

To note about this clone: Its antigen is not known.

The sample here was CD8+ T cells sorted from blood, taken at week 0. The clonotype was recovered from a human donor with alopecia areata. The chain is built from TRBV29-1 and TRBJ2-7; 8 bases are shared with TRBD2. The CDR3 loop reads CSVELAGGEYEQYF. CDR3 sequence (DNA): TGCAGCGTTGAGCTTGCGGGGGGAGAATACGAGCAGTACTTC.